Below, 18 T cell receptor beta chains from the same sample are listed, as sequenced in a study of regulatory T cells in long-lasting Graves disease. CDR3 regions were amplified by Arm-PCR using iRepertoire HTBI primers to build TCR beta libraries. TCRdb passed the multiplex PCR reads through MiXCR, listing each CDR3 protein once. The data show some 250,000 distinct CDR3 sequences, 15% to 20% seen once. The time point is: newly diagnosed GD, antithyroid drugs for less than 3 months. From PBMCs, RNA was extracted and then used to make the TCR library. The sequences come from peripheral blood mononuclear cells (PBMCs), collected at new diagnosis, from a patient treated with antithyroid drugs. The receptors shown here come from a female donor with Graves disease.

This clonotype was picked up many times. With a much larger clone just one base away, this may be a read error. The chain joins TRBV11-2 to TRBJ2-7; D is perhaps TRBD1 (6 bases). Per the germline V gene, CDR1 is SGHAT and CDR2 is FQNNGV. The CDR3 is made up of 13 amino acids. The CDR3 nucleotides read TGTGCCAGCAGCTTCCGACAGGCCTACGAGCAGTGCTTC. It specifies CASSFRQAYEQCF.

This clonotype was seen many times. The chain joins TRBV30 to TRBJ1-6; the D is unclear. The CDR3 is 15 residues long. Trimming pared 0 bases from V and 7 bases from J, leaving 13 bases between. Germline CDR1 is GTSNPN and CDR2 is SVGIG (reference sequence). DNA for the CDR3: TGTGCCTGGAGTGTAAGTTTCGGAGGAAATTCACCCCTCCACTTT. Its translation: CAWSVSFGGNSPLHF.

For this clonotype: A much more abundant neighbour one base away suggests this may be a read error. The CDR3 end shows no conserved phenylalanine or tryptophan, and so a read error is likely. This rearrangement joins TRBV2 to TRBJ1-5, with D unclear. There are 17 residues in the CDR3. Germline CDR1 reads SNHLY; CDR2 reads FYNNEI. V was trimmed by 6 bases and J by 5 bases, leaving 23 bases between them. CDR3 nucleotide sequence: TGTGCCAGCAGCTTAGGATGGGAGACCGGAGGTGATCAGCCCCAGCATCTT. Translated, it gives CASSLGWETGGDQPQHL.

The chain combines TRBV6-2 or TRBV6-3 with TRBJ2-3; 16 bases map to TRBD2. Germline V gene data show CDR1 as MNHEY and CDR2 as SVGEGT. Trimming took 6 bases from V and 3 from J; bases not matched to a gene: 6. This CDR3 spans 17 amino acids. The DNA of the CDR3 is TGTGCCAGCAGACCGGGACTAGCGGGAGGGGTAACAGATACGCAGTATTTT. Its protein is CASRPGLAGGVTDTQYF.

In regard to this clonotype: This may be a read error, as it is one base from a much larger clone. The chain links TRBV6-2 or TRBV6-3 to TRBJ1-2, with a tentative D call TRBD1 (5 bases). This CDR3 has 16 residues. The V gene lost 4 bases and the J gene lost 3 bases, with 18 bases spanning the gap. Germline V gives CDR1 MNHEY, CDR2 SVGEGT. CDR3: CASSSRDGEVDYGYTF. CDR3 nucleotide sequence: TGTGCCAGCAGTTCCAGGGACGGGGAGGTTGACTATGGCTACACCTTC.

This clonotype has at least ten counts. The rearrangement joins TRBV6-2 or TRBV6-3 to TRBJ1-1; TRBD1 agrees at 9 bases. The trim removed 6 bases at V and 4 bases at J, leaving 6 bases unmatched. The CDR3 sequence is 14 residues long. Germline assignment: CDR1 MNHEY and CDR2 SVGEGT. The CDR3 DNA reads TGTGCCAGCAGATACGGACAGGGGTTCACTGAAGCTTTCTTT. Its protein product is CASRYGQGFTEAFF.

This clonotype appeared many times. This chain connects TRBV20-1 to TRBJ2-1; 7 bases line up with TRBD2. This CDR3 comprises 15 residues. Germline loops: CDR1 DFQATT, CDR2 SNEGSKA (reference sequence). After removal of 5 bases from V and 0 bases from J, the junction contained 7 bases not matched to a gene. In DNA, the CDR3 is TGCAGTGCTGCCGGGACTATAAGCTCCTACAATGAGCAGTTCTTC. It codes for CSAAGTISSYNEQFF.

V is TRBV2 and J is TRBJ2-7, with 9 bases matching TRBD1. This CDR3 spans 13 amino acids. Germline V gene data show CDR1 as SNHLY and CDR2 as FYNNEI. V lost 7 bases, J lost 4 bases, and 5 bases stayed unmatched. CDR3 in amino acids: CASTGTGRYEQYF. Written as DNA, the CDR3 is TGTGCCAGCACCGGGACAGGGAGATACGAGCAGTACTTC. Full variable domain (outside the CDR3, taken from reference TRBV2 and TRBJ2-7): EPEVTQTPSHQVTQMGQEVILRCVPISNHLYFYWYRQILGQKVEFLVSFYNNEISEKSEIFDDQFSVERPDGSNFTLKIRSTKLEDSAMYFCASTGTGRYEQYFGPGTRLTVT.

The chain has TRBV6-5 and TRBJ2-5; D uncertain. The germline V gene encodes CDR1 MNHEY and CDR2 SVGAGI. This CDR3 has 14 residues. The ends were cut back, 0 bases at V and 3 bases at J, with 8 bases in the middle. The CDR3 is CASSYSAWEETQYF. Here the CDR3 DNA reads TGTGCCAGCAGTTACTCGGCCTGGGAAGAGACCCAGTACTTC.

This chain connects TRBV9 to TRBJ2-3, with 9 bases identical to TRBD2. The V and J ends lost 3 bases and 1 base, in that order; junction bases with no gene match: 3. Germline values: CDR1 SGDLS, CDR2 YYNGEE. The CDR3 spans 15 residues. CDR3 sequence reads: CASSASGIGTDTQYF. CDR3 DNA: TGTGCCAGCAGCGCTAGCGGGATTGGCACAGATACGCAGTATTTT.

This clonotype occurred many times. V usage is TRBV27 and J usage is TRBJ2-1, with TRBD1 matching 10 bases. V gave up 4 bases and J gave up 5 bases; unmatched junction bases: 14. Germline values: CDR1 MNHEY, CDR2 SMNVEV (reference sequence). This CDR3 has 18 amino acids. CDR3 in DNA: TGTGCCAGCAGTTCGGTTTTTACGCGGGACAGGGGTCACAATGAGCAGTTCTTC. Residues: CASSSVFTRDRGHNEQFF.

This clonotype has at least ten counts. The chain has TRBV28 and TRBJ2-5; TRBD2 agrees at 8 bases. The J segment lost 4 bases and the V segment lost 5 bases, leaving 12 bases of the junction unmatched. This CDR3 is built from 16 residues. The V gene's germline CDR1 is MDHEN and CDR2 SYDVKM. The CDR3, as DNA: TGTGCCAGCAGTACCACATTAGCGGGAACGGGAGAGACCCAGTACTTC. Amino acids: CASSTTLAGTGETQYF.

The chain couples TRBV28 to TRBJ2-2; 9 nucleotides agree with TRBD1. The CDR3 loop spans 16 amino acids. V lost 5 bases, J lost 3 bases, and 7 bases stayed unmatched. The germline CDR1 and CDR2 sequences are MDHEN and SYDVKM. CDR3 residues: CASSLGTGWDTGELFF. The DNA of the CDR3 is TGTGCCAGCAGTCTGGGGACAGGGTGGGACACCGGGGAGCTGTTTTTT.

This clonotype has a count of ten or more. This chain connects TRBV7-9 to TRBJ1-4, with D hard to call. V lost 2 bases to trimming and J lost 8 bases, with 9 bases between them. Per germline, CDR1 SEHNR and CDR2 FQNEAQ (reference sequence). The CDR3 runs 13 residues. CDR3 DNA sequence: TGTGCCAGCAGCTTACGGGTACGGGAAAAACTGTTTTTT. Protein product: CASSLRVREKLFF.

This clonotype was seen at least ten times. This chain joins TRBV9 and TRBJ2-5; TRBD2 matches 9 bases. The germline CDR1 and CDR2 sequences are SGDLS and YYNGEE. V shed 0 bases, J shed 4 bases, and the junction held 4 bases outside the gene matches. The CDR3 totals 15 residues. The CDR3 DNA follows: TGTGCCAGCAGCGTAGCCGCTAGCGGGGTAGAGACCCAGTACTTC. It translates to CASSVAASGVETQYF.

This clonotype was seen many times. The gene calls are TRBV25-1 and TRBJ2-7; D may be TRBD2 (5 bases). The CDR3 has 13 residues. V was shortened by 3 bases and J by 3 bases, with 9 bases between the two germline ends. CDR1 MGHDK and CDR2 SYGVNS come from the germline V gene. In DNA form, the CDR3 reads TGTGCCAGCAGTGATAATGGAGGCTACGAGCAGTACTTC. As protein: CASSDNGGYEQYF.

This chain joins TRBV28 and TRBJ1-3, with D tentatively TRBD1 (5 bases). This CDR3 comprises 14 residues. Germline-derived CDR1 and CDR2 are MDHEN and SYDVKM. Trimming removed 5 bases at V and 4 bases at J, with 12 bases between. CDR3 nucleotides: TGTGCCAGCAGTCAGGGTTCTGGCGGAAACACCATATATTTT. The encoded protein is CASSQGSGGNTIYF.

This clonotype was recorded at least ten times. This chain links TRBV15 with TRBJ2-7; D is ambiguous. Trimming cost V 8 bases and J 4 bases, with 15 bases left between them. The length of the CDR3 is 13 residues. Germline V gene data show CDR1 as LNHNV and CDR2 as YYDKDF (reference sequence). The CDR3 region is CATSPVKRYEQYF. CDR3 bases: TGTGCCACCTCCCCCGTTAAAAGGTACGAGCAGTACTTC.